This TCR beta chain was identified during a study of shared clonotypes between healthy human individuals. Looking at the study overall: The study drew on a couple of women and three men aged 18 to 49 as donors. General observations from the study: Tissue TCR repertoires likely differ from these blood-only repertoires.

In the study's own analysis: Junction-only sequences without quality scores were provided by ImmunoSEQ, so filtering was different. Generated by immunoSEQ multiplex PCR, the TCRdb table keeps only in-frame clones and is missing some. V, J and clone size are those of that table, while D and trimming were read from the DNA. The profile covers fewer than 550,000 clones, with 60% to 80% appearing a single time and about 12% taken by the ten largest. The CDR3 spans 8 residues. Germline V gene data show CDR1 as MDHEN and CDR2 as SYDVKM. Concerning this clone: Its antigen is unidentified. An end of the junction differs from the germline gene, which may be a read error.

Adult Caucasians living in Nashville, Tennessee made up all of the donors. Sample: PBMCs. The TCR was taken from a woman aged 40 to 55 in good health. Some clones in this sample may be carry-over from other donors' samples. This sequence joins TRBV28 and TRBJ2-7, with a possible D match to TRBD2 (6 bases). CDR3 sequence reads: CASRRGGF. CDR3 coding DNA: TGTGCCAGCAGGCGGGGCGGCTTC. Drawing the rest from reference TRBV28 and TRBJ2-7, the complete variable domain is DVKVTQSSRYLVKRTGEKVFLECVQDMDHENMFWYRQDPGLGLRLIYFSYDVKMKEKGDIPEGYSVSREKKERFSLILESASTNQTSMYLCASRRGGFGPGTRLTVT.